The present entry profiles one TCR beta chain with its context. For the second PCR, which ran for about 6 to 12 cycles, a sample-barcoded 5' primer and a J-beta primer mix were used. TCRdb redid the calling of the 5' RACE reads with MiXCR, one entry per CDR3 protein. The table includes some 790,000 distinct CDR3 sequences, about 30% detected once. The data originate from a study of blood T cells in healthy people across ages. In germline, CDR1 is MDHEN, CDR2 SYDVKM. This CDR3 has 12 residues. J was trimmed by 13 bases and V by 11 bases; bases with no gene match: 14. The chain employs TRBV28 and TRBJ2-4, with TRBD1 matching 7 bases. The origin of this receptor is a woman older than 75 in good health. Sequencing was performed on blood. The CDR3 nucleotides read TGTGCCGTTCCGGGGCCTACAGGGGAGCAGTACTTC. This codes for CAVPGPTGEQYF.